The following is a T cell receptor (beta chain) sequence with its context. Trimming removed 3 bases from V and 3 bases from J, with 8 bases in between. CDR1 and CDR2 from the germline V gene are MNHEY and SMNVEV (reference sequence). The CDR3 has 13 residues. This specimen comes from a study of T-cell reconstitution after alpha-beta-depleted transplantation in children. Preparation of the TCRbeta library used unique molecular identifiers. TCRdb re-called the PCR reads with MiXCR, one entry per CDR3 protein. Of roughly 50,000 distinct CDR3 sequences listed, 44% are singletons. Sample: PBMCs, mostly from graft donor cells, taken 360 days after TCRalphabeta/CD19-depleted stem cell transplant. The chain recombines TRBV27 with TRBJ1-1, with TRBD1 as a possible D gene (5 bases). The receptor's source is a male patient between 10 and 17 years old who had a stem cell transplant for acute lymphoblastic leukemia, so the T cells may come from the graft donor. Here the CDR3 reads CASSLGVYTEAFF. In DNA, the CDR3 is TGTGCCAGCAGTTTGGGGGTATACACTGAAGCTTTCTTT.